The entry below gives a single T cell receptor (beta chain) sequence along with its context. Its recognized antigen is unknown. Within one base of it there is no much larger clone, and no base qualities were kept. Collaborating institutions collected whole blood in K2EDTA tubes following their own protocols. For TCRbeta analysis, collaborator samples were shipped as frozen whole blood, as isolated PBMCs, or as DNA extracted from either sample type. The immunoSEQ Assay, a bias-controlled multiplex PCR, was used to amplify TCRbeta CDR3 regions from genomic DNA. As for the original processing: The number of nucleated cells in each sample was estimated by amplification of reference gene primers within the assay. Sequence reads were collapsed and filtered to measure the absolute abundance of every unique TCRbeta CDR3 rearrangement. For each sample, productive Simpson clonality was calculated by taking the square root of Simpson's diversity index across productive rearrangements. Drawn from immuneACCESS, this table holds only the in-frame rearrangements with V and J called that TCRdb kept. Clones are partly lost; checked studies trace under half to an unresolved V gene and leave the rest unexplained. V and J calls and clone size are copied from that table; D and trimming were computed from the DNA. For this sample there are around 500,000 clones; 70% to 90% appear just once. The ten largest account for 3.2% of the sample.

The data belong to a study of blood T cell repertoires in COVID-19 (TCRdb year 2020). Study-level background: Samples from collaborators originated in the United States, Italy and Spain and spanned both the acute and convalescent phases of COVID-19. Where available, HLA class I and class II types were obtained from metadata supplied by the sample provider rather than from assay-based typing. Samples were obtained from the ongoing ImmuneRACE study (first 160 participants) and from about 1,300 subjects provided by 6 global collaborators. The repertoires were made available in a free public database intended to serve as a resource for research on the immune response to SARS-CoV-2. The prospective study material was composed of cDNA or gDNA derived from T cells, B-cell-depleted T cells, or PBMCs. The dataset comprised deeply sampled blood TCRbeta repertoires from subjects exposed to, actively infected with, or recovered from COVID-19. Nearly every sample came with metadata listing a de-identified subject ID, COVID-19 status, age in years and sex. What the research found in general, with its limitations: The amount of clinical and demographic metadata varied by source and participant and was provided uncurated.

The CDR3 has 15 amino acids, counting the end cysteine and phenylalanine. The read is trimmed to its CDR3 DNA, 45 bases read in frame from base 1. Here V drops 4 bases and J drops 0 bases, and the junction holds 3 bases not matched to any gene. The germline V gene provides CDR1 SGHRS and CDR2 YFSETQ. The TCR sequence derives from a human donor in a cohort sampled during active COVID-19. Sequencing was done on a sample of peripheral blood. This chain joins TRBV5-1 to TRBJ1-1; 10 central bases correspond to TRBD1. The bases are TGCGCCAGCAGCGCTGGACAGGGGGTGAACACTGAAGCTTTCTTT. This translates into CASSAGQGVNTEAFF. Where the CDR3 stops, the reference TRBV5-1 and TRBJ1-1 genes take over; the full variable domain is KAGVTQTPRYLIKTRGQQVTLSCSPISGHRSVSWYQQTPGQGLQFLFEYFSETQRNKGNFPGRFSGRQFSNSRSEMNVSTLELGDSALYLCASSAGQGVNTEAFFGQGTRLTVV.